This is a list of T cell receptor beta chains from one sample in a study of cytomegalovirus exposure and HLA in healthy donors. Generated by immunoSEQ multiplex PCR, the TCRdb table keeps only in-frame clones and is missing some. The repertoire holds more than 90,000 clones, with 70% as singletons. Material: PBMCs. The receptors come from a man aged 25-45 years in good health and CMV-seropositive. The CDR3 runs from the conserved cysteine through the conserved F or W. The order of the fields is clone size, D gene, J gene, V gene, CDR3 DNA, CDR3 protein. D genes are given only for firm matches. For some rows the clone size is stated as once, few or many, or as a class when expanded; others skip it.

NA	NA	TRBJ1-1	TRBV9	TGTGCCAGCAGCCTCTCCGCGGGGGTGAACACTGAAGCTTTCTTT	CASSLSAGVNTEAFF
few	NA	TRBJ2-3	TRBV4-1	TGCGCCAGCAGCCATTGGGGAGGAGATACGCAGTATTTT	CASSHWGGDTQYF
NA	NA	TRBJ1-2	TRBV14	TGTGCCAGCAGCCAAGATTACGGGATCTATGGCTACACCTTC	CASSQDYGIYGYTF
NA	NA	TRBJ1-3	TRBV13	TGTGCCAGCAGCTTTCCTAAGGCGGCTCTCTCTGGAAACACCATATATTTT	CASSFPKAALSGNTIYF
NA	TRBD2	TRBJ2-5	TRBV2	TGTGCCAGCGGACTAGTGCAAGAGACCCAGTACTTC	CASGLVQETQYF
NA	NA	TRBJ1-2	TRBV19	TGTGCCAGTAAAAAACGGCGGGAGTTCCCCAACTATGGCTACACCTTC	CASKKRREFPNYGYTF
NA	NA	TRBJ1-3	TRBV6-1	TGTGCCAGCAGTGACCAGCCTCGGGGGTCTGGAAACACCATATATTTT	CASSDQPRGSGNTIYF
NA	NA	TRBJ1-2	TRBV7-9	TGTGCCAGCAGCTTATTACTCTATGGCTACACCTTC	CASSLLLYGYTF
NA	TRBD2	TRBJ2-2	TRBV2	TGTGCCAGCAGTGGATCACTACTAGCGGGGGGCGGCGGGGAGCTGTTTTTT	CASSGSLLAGGGGELFF
NA	NA	TRBJ2-2	TRBV19	TGTGCCAGTAGTACTTCCCAGGGGCGGAACACCGGGGAGCTGTTTTTT	CASSTSQGRNTGELFF